This T cell receptor (beta chain) was sequenced in a study of T cell responses to AZD1222 COVID-19 vaccine. The germline gives CDR1 KGHSH, CDR2 LQKENI. The CDR3 length is 14 residues. V lost 2 bases and J 4 bases, leaving 11 bases between the germline ends. Study results and limitations: Unmutated variant regions are reportedly the target of nearly half of TCRs that are spike-specific. Repertoires in all cases were sampled only once the peak T cell response had passed.

To note about this clone: Its antigen is not known.

The assay was immunoSEQ multiplex PCR, and TCRdb's table has in-frame clones only and misses some. This sample yields some 120,000 clones, of which 92% are seen a single time; 1.1% belongs to the top ten. Material: peripheral blood, obtained on day 0 of AZD1222 vaccination. The sequence derives from an adult in good health. J is TRBJ1-1 and V is TRBV18, with a possible D match to TRBD1 (6 bases). CDR3 sequence: CASSPDRSTTEAFF. The CDR3, as DNA: TGTGCCAGCTCACCAGACAGGTCTACCACTGAAGCTTTCTTT. The full variable domain, completed using reference TRBV18 and TRBJ1-1, is NAGVMQNPRHLVRRRGQEARLRCSPMKGHSHVYWYRQLPEEGLKFMVYLQKENIIDESGMPKERFSAEFPKEGPSILRIQQVVRGDSAAYFCASSPDRSTTEAFFGQGTRLTVV.